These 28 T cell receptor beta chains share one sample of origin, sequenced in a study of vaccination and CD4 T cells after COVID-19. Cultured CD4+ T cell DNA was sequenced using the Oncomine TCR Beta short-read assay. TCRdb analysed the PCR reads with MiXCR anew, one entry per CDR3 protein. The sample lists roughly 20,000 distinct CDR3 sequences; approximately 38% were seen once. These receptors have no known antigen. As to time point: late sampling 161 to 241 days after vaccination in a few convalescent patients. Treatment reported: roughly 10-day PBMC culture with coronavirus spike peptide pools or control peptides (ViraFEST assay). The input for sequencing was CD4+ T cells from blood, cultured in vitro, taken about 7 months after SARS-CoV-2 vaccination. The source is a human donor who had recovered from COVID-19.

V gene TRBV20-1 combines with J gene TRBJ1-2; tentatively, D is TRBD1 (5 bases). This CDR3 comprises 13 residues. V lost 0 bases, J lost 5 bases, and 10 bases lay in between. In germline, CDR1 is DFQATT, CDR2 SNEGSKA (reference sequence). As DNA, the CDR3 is TGCAGTGCTAGAGAAGGAGGGGCATATGGCTACACCTTC. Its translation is CSAREGGAYGYTF.

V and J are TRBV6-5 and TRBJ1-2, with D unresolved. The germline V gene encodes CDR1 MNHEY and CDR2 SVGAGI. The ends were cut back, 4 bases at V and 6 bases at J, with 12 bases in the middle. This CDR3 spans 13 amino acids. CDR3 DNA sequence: TGTGCCAGCAGTTCGGGAGAGAGAAATGGCTACACCTTC. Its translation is CASSSGERNGYTF.

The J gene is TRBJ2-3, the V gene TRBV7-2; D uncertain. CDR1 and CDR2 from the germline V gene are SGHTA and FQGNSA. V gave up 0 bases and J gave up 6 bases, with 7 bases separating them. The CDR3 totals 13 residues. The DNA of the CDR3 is TGTGCCAGCAGCTTAGCGCGCGAGGATACGCAGTATTTT. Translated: CASSLAREDTQYF.

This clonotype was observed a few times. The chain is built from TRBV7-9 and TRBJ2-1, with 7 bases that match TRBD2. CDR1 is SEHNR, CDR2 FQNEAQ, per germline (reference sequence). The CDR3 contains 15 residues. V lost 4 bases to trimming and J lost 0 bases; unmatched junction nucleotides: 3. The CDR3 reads CASSSGLLSYNEQFF. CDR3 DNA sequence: TGTGCCAGCAGCTCGGGACTACTCTCCTACAATGAGCAGTTCTTC.

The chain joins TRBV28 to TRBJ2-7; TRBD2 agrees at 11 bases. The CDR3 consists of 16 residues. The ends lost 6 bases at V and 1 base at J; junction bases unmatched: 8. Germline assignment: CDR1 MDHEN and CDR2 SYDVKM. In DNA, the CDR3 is TGTGCCAGCAGCCCTACCGGGACTAGCGGTTCCTACGAGCAGTACTTC. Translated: CASSPTGTSGSYEQYF. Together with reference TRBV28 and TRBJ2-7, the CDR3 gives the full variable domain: DVKVTQSSRYLVKRTGEKVFLECVQDMDHENMFWYRQDPGLGLRLIYFSYDVKMKEKGDIPEGYSVSREKKERFSLILESASTNQTSMYLCASSPTGTSGSYEQYFGPGTRLTVT.

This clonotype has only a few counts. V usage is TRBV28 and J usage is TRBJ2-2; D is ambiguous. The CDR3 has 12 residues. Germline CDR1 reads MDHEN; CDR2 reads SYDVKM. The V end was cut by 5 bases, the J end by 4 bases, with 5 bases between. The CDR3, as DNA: TGTGCCAGCAGTACACCCACCGGGGAGCTGTTTTTT. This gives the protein CASSTPTGELFF.

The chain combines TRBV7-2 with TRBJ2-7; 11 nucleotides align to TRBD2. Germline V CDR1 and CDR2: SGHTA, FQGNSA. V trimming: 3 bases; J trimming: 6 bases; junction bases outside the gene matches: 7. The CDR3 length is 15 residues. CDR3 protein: CASSFSGRAVGEQYF. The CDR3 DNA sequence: TGTGCCAGCAGCTTTAGCGGGAGGGCCGTAGGCGAGCAGTACTTC.

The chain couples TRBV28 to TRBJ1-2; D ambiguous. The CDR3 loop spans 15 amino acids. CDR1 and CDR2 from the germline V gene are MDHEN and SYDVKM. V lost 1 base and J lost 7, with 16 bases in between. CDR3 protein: CASSLLPRPDFGYTF. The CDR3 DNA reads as TGTGCCAGCAGTTTATTACCCCGCCCGGACTTTGGCTACACCTTC.

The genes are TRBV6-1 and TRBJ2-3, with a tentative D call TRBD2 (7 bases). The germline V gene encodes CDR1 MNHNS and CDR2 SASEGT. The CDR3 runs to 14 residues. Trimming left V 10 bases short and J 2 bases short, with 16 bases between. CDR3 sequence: CATRGAQFTDTQYF. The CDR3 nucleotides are TGTGCCACCCGGGGGGCCCAATTCACAGATACGCAGTATTTT.

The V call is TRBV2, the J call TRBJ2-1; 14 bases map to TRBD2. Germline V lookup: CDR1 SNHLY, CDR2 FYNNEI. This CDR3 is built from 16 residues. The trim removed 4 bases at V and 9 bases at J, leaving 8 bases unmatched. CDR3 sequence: CASSVRGTSGSVEQFF. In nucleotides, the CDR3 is TGTGCCAGCAGTGTTAGGGGGACTAGCGGGAGTGTTGAGCAGTTCTTC.

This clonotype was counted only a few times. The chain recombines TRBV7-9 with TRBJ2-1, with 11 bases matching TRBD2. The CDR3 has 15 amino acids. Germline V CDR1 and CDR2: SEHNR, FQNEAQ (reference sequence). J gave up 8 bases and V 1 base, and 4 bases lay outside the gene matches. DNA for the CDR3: TGTGCCAGCAGCTTAGGACTAGCGGGACTGGATGAGCAGTTCTTC. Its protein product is CASSLGLAGLDEQFF.

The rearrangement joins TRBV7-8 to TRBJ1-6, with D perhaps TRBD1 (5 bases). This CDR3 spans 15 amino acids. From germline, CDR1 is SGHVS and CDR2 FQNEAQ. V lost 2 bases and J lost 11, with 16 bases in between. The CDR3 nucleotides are TGTGCCAGCAGCTTAAGAGATCAGGGCGCGCCACCCCTCCACTTT. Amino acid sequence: CASSLRDQGAPPLHF.

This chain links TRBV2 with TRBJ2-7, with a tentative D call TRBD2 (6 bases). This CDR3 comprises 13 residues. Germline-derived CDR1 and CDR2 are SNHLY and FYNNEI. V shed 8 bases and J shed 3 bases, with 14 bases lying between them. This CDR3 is CASRREWGYEQYF. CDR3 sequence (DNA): TGTGCCAGCCGACGGGAGTGGGGCTACGAGCAGTACTTC.

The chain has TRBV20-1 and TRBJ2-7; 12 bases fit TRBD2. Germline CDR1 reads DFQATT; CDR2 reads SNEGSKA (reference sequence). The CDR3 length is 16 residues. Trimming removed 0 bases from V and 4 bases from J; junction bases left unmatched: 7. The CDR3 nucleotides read TGCAGTGCTAGAGATCGTTTGGGACTAGCGGGTTACGAGCAGTACTTC. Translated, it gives CSARDRLGLAGYEQYF.

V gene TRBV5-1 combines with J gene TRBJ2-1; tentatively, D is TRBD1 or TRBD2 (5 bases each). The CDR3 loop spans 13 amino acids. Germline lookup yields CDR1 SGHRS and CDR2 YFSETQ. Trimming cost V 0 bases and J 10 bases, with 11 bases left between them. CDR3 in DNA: TGCGCCAGCAGCTTGGGAGACCGGGGCGAGCAGTTCTTC. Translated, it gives CASSLGDRGEQFF.

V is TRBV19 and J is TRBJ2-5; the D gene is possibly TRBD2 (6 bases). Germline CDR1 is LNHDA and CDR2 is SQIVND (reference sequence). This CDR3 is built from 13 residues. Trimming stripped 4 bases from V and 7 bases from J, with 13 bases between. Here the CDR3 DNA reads TGTGCCAGTAGTACCGGATTGGGGGGGACCCAGTACTTC. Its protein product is CASSTGLGGTQYF.

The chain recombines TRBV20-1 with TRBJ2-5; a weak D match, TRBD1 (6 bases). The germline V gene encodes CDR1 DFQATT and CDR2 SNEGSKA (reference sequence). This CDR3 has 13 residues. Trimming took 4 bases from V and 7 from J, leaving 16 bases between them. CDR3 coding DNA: TGCAGTGCTACCATCCCGGGACAACTGACCCAGTACTTC. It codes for CSATIPGQLTQYF.

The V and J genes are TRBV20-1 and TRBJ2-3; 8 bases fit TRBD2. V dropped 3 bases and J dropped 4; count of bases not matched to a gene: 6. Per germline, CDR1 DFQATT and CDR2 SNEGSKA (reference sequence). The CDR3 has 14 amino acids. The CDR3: CSASLSGVADTQYF. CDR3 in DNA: TGCAGTGCTAGTCTTAGCGGGGTGGCAGATACGCAGTATTTT.

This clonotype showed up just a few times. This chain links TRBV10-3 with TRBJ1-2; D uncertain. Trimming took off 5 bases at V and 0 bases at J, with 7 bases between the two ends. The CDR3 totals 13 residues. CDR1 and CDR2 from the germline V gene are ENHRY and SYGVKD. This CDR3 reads CAISREANYGYTF. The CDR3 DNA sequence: TGTGCCATCAGTAGAGAAGCTAACTATGGCTACACCTTC.

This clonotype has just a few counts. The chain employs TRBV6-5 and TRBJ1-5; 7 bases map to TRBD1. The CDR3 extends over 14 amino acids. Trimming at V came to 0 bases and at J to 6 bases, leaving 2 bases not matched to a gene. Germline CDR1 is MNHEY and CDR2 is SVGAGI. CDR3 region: CASSYSGTVQPQHF. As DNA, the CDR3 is TGTGCCAGCAGTTACTCGGGGACAGTTCAGCCCCAGCATTTT.

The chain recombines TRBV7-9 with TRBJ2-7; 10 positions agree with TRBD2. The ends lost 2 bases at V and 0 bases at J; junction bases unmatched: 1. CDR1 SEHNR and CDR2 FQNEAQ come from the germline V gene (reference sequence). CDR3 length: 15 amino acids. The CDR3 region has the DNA TGTGCCAGCAGCTTATCTAGCGGGAGCTCCTACGAGCAGTACTTC. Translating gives CASSLSSGSSYEQYF. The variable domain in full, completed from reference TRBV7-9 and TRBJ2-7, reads DTGVSQNPRHKITKRGQNVTFRCDPISEHNRLYWYRQTLGQGPEFLTYFQNEAQLEKSRLLSDRFSAERPKGSFSTLEIQRTEQGDSAMYLCASSLSSGSSYEQYFGPGTRLTVT.

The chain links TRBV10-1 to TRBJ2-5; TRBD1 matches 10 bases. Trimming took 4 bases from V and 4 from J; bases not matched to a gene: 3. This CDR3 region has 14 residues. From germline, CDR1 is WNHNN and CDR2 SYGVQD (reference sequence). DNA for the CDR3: TGCGCCAGCAGTGCGGGACAGGGGATAGAGACCCAGTACTTC. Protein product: CASSAGQGIETQYF.

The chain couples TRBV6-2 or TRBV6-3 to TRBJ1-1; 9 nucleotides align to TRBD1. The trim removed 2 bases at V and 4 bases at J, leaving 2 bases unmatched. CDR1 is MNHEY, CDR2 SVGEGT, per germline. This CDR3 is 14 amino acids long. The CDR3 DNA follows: TGTGCCAGCAGTTACACAGGGGGCAGCACTGAAGCTTTCTTT. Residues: CASSYTGGSTEAFF.

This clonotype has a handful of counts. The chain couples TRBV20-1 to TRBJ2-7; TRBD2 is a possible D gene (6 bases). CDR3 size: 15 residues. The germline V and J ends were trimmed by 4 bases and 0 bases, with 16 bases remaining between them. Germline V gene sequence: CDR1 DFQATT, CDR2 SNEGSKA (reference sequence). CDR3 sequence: CSANNPSSVSYEQYF. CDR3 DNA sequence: TGCAGTGCTAACAATCCGTCTAGCGTCTCCTACGAGCAGTACTTC.

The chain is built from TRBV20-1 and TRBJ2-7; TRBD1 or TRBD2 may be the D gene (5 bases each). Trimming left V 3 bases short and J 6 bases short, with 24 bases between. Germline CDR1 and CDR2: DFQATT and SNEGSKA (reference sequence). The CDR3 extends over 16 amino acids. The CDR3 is CSASLGDRLDSGEQYF. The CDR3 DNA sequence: TGCAGTGCTAGTCTAGGGGACCGCCTCGACTCCGGCGAGCAGTACTTC.

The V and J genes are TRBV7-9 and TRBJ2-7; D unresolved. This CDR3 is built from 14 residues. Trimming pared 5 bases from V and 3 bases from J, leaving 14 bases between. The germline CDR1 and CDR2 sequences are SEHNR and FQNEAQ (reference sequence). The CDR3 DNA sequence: TGTGCCAGCAGCGGAACAAGGTCCATCTACGAGCAGTACTTC. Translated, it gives CASSGTRSIYEQYF.

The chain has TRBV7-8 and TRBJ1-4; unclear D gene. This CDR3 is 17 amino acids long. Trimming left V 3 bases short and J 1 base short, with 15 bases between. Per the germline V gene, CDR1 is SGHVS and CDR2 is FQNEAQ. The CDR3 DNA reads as TGTGCCAGCAGCTTGAGGACGTTATGGGGAACTAATGAAAAACTGTTTTTT. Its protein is CASSLRTLWGTNEKLFF.

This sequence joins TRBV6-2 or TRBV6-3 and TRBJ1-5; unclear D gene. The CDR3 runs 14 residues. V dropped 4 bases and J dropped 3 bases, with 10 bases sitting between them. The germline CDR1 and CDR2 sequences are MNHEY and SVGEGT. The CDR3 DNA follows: TGTGCCAGCAGTTGGGGTAGGACCAATCAGCCCCAGCATTTT. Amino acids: CASSWGRTNQPQHF.